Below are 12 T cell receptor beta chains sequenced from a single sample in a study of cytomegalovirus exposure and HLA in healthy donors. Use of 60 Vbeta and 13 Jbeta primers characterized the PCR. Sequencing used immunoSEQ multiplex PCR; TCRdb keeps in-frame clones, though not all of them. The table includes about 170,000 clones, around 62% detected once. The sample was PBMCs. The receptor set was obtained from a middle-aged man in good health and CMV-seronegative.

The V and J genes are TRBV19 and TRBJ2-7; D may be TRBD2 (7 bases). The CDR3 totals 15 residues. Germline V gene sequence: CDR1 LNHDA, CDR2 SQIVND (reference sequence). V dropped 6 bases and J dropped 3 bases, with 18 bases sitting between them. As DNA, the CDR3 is TGTGCCAGTAGAAAGGGGGGGGAGGCCCACTACGAGCAGTACTTC. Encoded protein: CASRKGGEAHYEQYF.

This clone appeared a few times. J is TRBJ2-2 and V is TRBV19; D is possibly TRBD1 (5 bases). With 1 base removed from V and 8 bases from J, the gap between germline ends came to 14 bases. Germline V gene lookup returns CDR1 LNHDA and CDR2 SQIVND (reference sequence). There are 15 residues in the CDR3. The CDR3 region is CASSIAAGSGGELFF. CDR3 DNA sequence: TGTGCCAGTAGTATAGCAGCAGGGTCTGGAGGGGAGCTGTTTTTT.

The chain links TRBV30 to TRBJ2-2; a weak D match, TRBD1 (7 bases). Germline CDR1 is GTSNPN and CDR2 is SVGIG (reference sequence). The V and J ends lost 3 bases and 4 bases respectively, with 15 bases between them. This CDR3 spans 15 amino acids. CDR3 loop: CAWRWQGGSTGELFF. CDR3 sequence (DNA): TGTGCCTGGAGATGGCAGGGGGGTTCCACCGGGGAGCTGTTTTTT.

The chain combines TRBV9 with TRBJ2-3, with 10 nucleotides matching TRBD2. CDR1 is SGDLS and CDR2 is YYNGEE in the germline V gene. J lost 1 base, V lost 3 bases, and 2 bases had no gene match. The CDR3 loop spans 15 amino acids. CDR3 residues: CASSAGTSGTDTQYF. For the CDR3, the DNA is TGTGCCAGCAGCGCCGGGACTAGCGGCACAGATACGCAGTATTTT.

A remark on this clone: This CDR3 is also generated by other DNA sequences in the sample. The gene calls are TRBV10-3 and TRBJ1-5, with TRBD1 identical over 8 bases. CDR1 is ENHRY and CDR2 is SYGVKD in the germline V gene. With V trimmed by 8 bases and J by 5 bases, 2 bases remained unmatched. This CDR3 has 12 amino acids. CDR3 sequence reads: CAISGGDQPQHF. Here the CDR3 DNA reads TGTGCCATCTCAGGGGGCGATCAGCCCCAGCATTTT.

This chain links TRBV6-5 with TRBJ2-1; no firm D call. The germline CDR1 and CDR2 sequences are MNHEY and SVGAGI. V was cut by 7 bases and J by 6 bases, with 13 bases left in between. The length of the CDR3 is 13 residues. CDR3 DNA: TGTGCCAGCAAGCGATCCGGATCCAATGAGCAGTTCTTC. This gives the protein CASKRSGSNEQFF.

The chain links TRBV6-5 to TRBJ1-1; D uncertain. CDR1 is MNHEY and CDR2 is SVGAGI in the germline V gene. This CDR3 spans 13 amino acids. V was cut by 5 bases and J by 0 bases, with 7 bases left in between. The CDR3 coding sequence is TGTGCCAGCAGTCTAGCCATGAACACTGAAGCTTTCTTT. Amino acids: CASSLAMNTEAFF.

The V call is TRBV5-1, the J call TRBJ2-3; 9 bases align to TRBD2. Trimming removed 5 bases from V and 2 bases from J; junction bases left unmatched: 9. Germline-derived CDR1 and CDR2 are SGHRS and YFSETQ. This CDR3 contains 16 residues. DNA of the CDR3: TGCGCCAGCAGTTTGACTAGCGGAGGAGCCACAGATACGCAGTATTTT. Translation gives CASSLTSGGATDTQYF.

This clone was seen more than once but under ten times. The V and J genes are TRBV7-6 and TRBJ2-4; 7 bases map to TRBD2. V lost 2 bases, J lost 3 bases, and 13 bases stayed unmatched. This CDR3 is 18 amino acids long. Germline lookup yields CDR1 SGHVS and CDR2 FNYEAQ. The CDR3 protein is CASSLSPRSLADKNIQYF. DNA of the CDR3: TGTGCCAGCAGCTTAAGCCCACGTTCGCTAGCGGACAAAAACATTCAGTACTTC.

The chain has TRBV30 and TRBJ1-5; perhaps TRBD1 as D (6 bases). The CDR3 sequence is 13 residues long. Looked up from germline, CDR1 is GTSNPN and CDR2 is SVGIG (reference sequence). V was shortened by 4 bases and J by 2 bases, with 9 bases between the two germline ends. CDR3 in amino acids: CAWNSGGNQPQHF. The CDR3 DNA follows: TGTGCCTGGAATTCAGGGGGCAATCAGCCCCAGCATTTT. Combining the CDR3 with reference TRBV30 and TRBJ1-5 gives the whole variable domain SQTIHQWPATLVQPVGSPLSLECTVEGTSNPNLYWYRQAAGRGLQLLFYSVGIGQISSEVPQNLSASRPQDRQFILSSKKLLLSDSGFYLCAWNSGGNQPQHFGDGTRLSIL.

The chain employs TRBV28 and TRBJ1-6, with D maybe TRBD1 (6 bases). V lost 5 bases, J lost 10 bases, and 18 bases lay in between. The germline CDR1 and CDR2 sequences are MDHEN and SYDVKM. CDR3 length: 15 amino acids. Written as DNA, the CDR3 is TGTGCCAGCAGTACCCCTCTGGGACATCGCTCACCCCTCCACTTT. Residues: CASSTPLGHRSPLHF.

CDR3 amino acids: CAIVSTGSSYEQYF. The CDR3 bases are TGTGCCATCGTATCGACAGGGAGCTCCTACGAGCAGTACTTC. This chain connects TRBV10-3 to TRBJ2-7; TRBD1 agrees at 7 bases. The CDR3 runs 14 residues. From germline, CDR1 is ENHRY and CDR2 SYGVKD. With V trimmed by 8 bases and J by 0 bases, 7 bases remained unmatched.